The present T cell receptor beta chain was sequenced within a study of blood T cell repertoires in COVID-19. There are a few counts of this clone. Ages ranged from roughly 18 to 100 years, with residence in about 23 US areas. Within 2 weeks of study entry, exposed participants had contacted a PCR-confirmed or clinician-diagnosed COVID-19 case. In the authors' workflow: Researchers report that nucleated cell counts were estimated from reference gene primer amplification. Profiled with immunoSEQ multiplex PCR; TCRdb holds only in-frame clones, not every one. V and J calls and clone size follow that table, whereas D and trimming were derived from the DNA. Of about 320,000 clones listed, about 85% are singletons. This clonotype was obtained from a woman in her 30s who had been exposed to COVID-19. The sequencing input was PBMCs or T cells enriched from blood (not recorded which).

Here the CDR3 reads CASSLGTDPYEQYF. CDR3 nucleotide sequence: TGTGCCAGCAGCCTGGGGACTGACCCCTACGAGCAGTACTTC. This chain uses TRBV9 with TRBJ2-7; tentative D call: TRBD2 (6 bases). The germline V gene encodes CDR1 SGDLS and CDR2 YYNGEE. The V end was cut by 4 bases, the J end by 2 bases, with 13 bases between. The CDR3 spans 14 residues.